The entry below gives a single TCR beta chain sequence along with its context. The antigen is undetermined. Compared with germline, one end of the junction differs, possibly owing to a read error. Genomic DNA (from each subset) was split evenly across several immunoSEQ plates. In the source study's methods: Filtering differed for immunoSEQ, which gave only junction sequences without quality scores. Sequencing was performed with immunoSEQ multiplex PCR; in TCRdb, only in-frame clones are kept and a portion is missing. V, J and clone size reflect that table, while D and trimming were determined from the DNA. Of about 92,000 clones in the sample, around half were seen once. For unsorted samples, genomic DNA was extracted from 94 million or so PBMCs. Germline loops: CDR1 SNHLY, CDR2 FYNNEI. The CDR3 totals 14 residues. This sample is part of a study of shared clonotypes between healthy human individuals. General study findings and limits: Clonotype sharing across donors was expected to vary with sequencing depth.

This sequence originates from a woman between 40 and 55 years old in good health. Some clones in this sample may be carry-over from other donors' samples. The specimen sequenced was PBMCs. The chain combines TRBV2 with TRBJ2-5; 7 bases agree with TRBD2. The CDR3 bases are TGTGCCAGCACCGGGACTACACGACAAGAGGCCCAGTACTTC. Protein sequence: CASTGTTRQEAQYF.